The 30 T cell receptor beta chains below all came from one sample that was sequenced in a study of cytomegalovirus exposure and HLA in healthy donors. PCR amplification relied on 60 Vbeta primers (plus 13 Jbeta primers). TCRdb's table, derived via immunoSEQ multiplex PCR, lists solely in-frame clones and lacks some. In the table there are roughly 150,000 clones, around three quarters of which are singletons. Sequenced input: PBMCs. The origin of the receptors is a man between 25 and 39 years old in good health.

V is TRBV28 and J is TRBJ1-3; no clear D gene. Per the germline V gene, CDR1 is MDHEN and CDR2 is SYDVKM. The ends were cut back, 3 bases at V and 4 bases at J, with 10 bases in the middle. The CDR3 covers 14 residues. CDR3 residues: CASSFPTRGNTIYF. The CDR3 bases are TGTGCCAGCAGTTTCCCAACCCGGGGAAACACCATATATTTT.

The V and J genes are TRBV6-6 and TRBJ1-3, with a possible D match to TRBD1 (5 bases). Germline CDR1 MNHNY, CDR2 SVGAGI (reference sequence). This CDR3 has 16 amino acids. V was trimmed by 7 bases and J by 4 bases, leaving 20 bases between them. The CDR3 reads CASTHPPRDTGNTIYF. CDR3 DNA sequence: TGTGCCAGCACCCACCCCCCCAGGGATACAGGAAACACCATATATTTT.

The chain carries TRBV9 and TRBJ2-1; 8 positions agree with TRBD2. Looked up from germline, CDR1 is SGDLS and CDR2 is YYNGEE. The length of the CDR3 is 14 residues. Unmatched junction bases numbered 9, after V lost 4 bases and J lost 9 bases. The CDR3 coding sequence is TGTGCCAGCAGCCCCGGCGCGAGCGGGAGTGAGCAGTTCTTC. Translating gives CASSPGASGSEQFF.

J is TRBJ2-6 and V is TRBV7-9; D not resolved. Trimming took 2 bases from V and 6 from J, leaving 11 bases between them. This CDR3 is built from 15 residues. Germline CDR1 reads SEHNR; CDR2 reads FQNEAQ (reference sequence). The CDR3 protein is CASSLNAELANVLTF. The CDR3 nucleotides are TGTGCCAGCAGCTTAAATGCCGAGTTGGCCAACGTCCTGACTTTC.

V is TRBV2 and J is TRBJ2-1; D remains ambiguous. Trimming removed 7 bases from V and 4 bases from J, with 11 bases in between. The germline CDR1 and CDR2 sequences are SNHLY and FYNNEI. This CDR3 has 13 amino acids. The CDR3 loop is CASTPISYNEQFF. CDR3 DNA: TGTGCCAGCACCCCGATTAGTTACAATGAGCAGTTCTTC.

The rearrangement joins TRBV5-6 to TRBJ1-2; D might be TRBD1 (5 bases). CDR1 and CDR2 from the germline V gene are SGHDT and YYEEEE. With 1 base removed from V and 4 bases from J, the gap between germline ends came to 11 bases. The CDR3 runs 14 residues. CDR3 sequence reads: CASSLSRQSYGYTF. Here the CDR3 DNA reads TGTGCCAGCAGCTTGTCTCGACAGAGCTATGGCTACACCTTC.

The chain carries TRBV18 and TRBJ1-5; TRBD1 agrees at 8 bases. V lost 3 bases and J lost 3; bases outside the gene matches: 7. The CDR3 length is 16 residues. CDR1 is KGHSH, CDR2 LQKENI, per germline. As DNA, the CDR3 is TGTGCCAGCTCACCCCCCGGGACAGGATTCAATCAGCCCCAGCATTTT. Its protein product is CASSPPGTGFNQPQHF.

J is TRBJ2-7 and V is TRBV4-1; 10 nucleotides align to TRBD1. Trimming cost V 3 bases and J 3 bases; bases outside gene matches: 5. The V gene's germline CDR1 is MGHRA and CDR2 YSYEKL. The CDR3 is 15 residues long. The CDR3 nucleotides are TGCGCCAGCAGCCAGCACCGGGACAGGGGCTACGAGCAGTACTTC. Translation gives CASSQHRDRGYEQYF.

The chain couples TRBV29-1 to TRBJ2-1; possible D gene TRBD2, 6 bases. The CDR3 covers 14 residues. V was pared by 4 bases and J by 10 bases, with 20 bases between. Germline CDR1 is SQVTM and CDR2 is ANQGSEA. CDR3 bases: TGCAGCGTTGCAGGAGGGGACGCCCGGCGCGAGCAGTTCTTC. As protein: CSVAGGDARREQFF.

This sequence joins TRBV27 and TRBJ2-5, with 7 bases identical to TRBD2. This CDR3 spans 15 amino acids. CDR1 and CDR2 (germline): MNHEY, SMNVEV (reference sequence). With 7 bases clipped from V and 2 bases from J, the junction kept 10 bases outside the gene matches. CDR3 coding DNA: TGTGCCAGCACTCCCGGAGGAGCGGGACAAGAGACCCAGTACTTC. As protein: CASTPGGAGQETQYF.

As concerns this clone: This sample includes further DNA sequences coding for the same CDR3. The CDR3 DNA is TGCAGCGTTGGACAGAACTATGGCTACACCTTC. This sequence encodes CSVGQNYGYTF. This chain uses TRBV29-1 with TRBJ1-2, with D perhaps matching TRBD1 (5 bases). The CDR3 is 11 residues long. Trimming removed 4 bases from V and 2 bases from J, with 5 bases in between. From germline, CDR1 is SQVTM and CDR2 ANQGSEA. Filled out from reference TRBV29-1 and TRBJ1-2, the complete variable domain reads SAVISQKPSRDICQRGTSLTIQCQVDSQVTMMFWYRQQPGQSLTLIATANQGSEATYESGFVIDKFPISRPNLTFSTLTVSNMSPEDSSIYLCSVGQNYGYTFGSGTRLTVV.

The gene calls are TRBV2 and TRBJ2-7; 14 bases are shared with TRBD2. This CDR3 spans 16 amino acids. Germline V lookup: CDR1 SNHLY, CDR2 FYNNEI. The CDR3 loop is CVRTGTSGRDVYEQYF. DNA for the CDR3: TGTGTCAGAACCGGGACTAGCGGGAGAGACGTTTACGAGCAGTACTTC.

V and J are TRBV6-5 and TRBJ2-5, with TRBD2 matching 10 bases. Judging by the DNA end, TRBJ2-7 fits better; the J call may be wrong. Germline CDR1 reads MNHEY; CDR2 reads SVGAGI. The length of the CDR3 is 13 residues. DNA of the CDR3: TGTGCCAGTCGTCCTAGCGGGAGCACCGAGCAGTACTTC. The encoded protein is CASRPSGSTEQYF.

The V gene is TRBV5-1, the J gene TRBJ2-5, with TRBD1 identical over 7 bases. The V and J ends lost 5 bases and 5 bases, in that order; junction bases with no gene match: 3. The CDR3 loop spans 12 amino acids. Germline values: CDR1 SGHRS, CDR2 YFSETQ. Here the CDR3 DNA reads TGCGCCAGCAGAACGGGACAGGAGACCCAGTACTTC. This translates into CASRTGQETQYF.

This chain links TRBV2 with TRBJ2-2; a possible D gene is TRBD2 (5 bases). The ends were cut back, 2 bases at V and 6 bases at J, with 10 bases in the middle. The CDR3 has 14 amino acids. CDR1 and CDR2 (germline): SNHLY, FYNNEI. CDR3 coding DNA: TGTGCCAGCAGTGAAAGTCGGGGTGCCGGGGAGCTGTTTTTT. Translated: CASSESRGAGELFF.

This chain links TRBV28 with TRBJ2-7, with 12 bases matching TRBD2. The CDR3 is 14 amino acids. Germline V lookup: CDR1 MDHEN, CDR2 SYDVKM. V gave up 5 bases and J gave up 9 bases; unmatched junction bases: 8. The CDR3 DNA reads TGTGCCAGCAGTGAGACTAGCGGGAGAGGTCTGCAGTACTTC. Its protein product is CASSETSGRGLQYF.

J is TRBJ2-2 and V is TRBV6-6; D gene ambiguous. From germline, CDR1 is MNHNY and CDR2 SVGAGI (reference sequence). Between the trimmed V and J ends, which lost 10 bases and 2 bases, there was a span of 5 bases. There are 11 residues in the CDR3. CDR3 coding DNA: TGTGCCACGGGTAACACCGGGGAGCTGTTTTTT. Protein product: CATGNTGELFF.

The chain is built from TRBV9 and TRBJ2-1, with 7 bases fitting TRBD1. The V segment lost 0 bases and the J segment 5 bases; nucleotides outside the gene matches: 11. Per the germline V gene, CDR1 is SGDLS and CDR2 is YYNGEE. This CDR3 contains 17 residues. The CDR3 loop reads CASSVGTTRGWNNEQFF. DNA for the CDR3: TGTGCCAGCAGCGTAGGGACCACCAGGGGGTGGAACAATGAGCAGTTCTTC.

V usage is TRBV7-9 and J usage is TRBJ2-4; TRBD2 agrees at 9 bases. Germline CDR1 is SEHNR and CDR2 is FQNEAQ (reference sequence). The CDR3 has 16 amino acids. V gave up 1 base and J gave up 7 bases; unmatched junction bases: 8. In DNA, the CDR3 is TGTGCCAGCAGCTTAGGCGGGGGACTAGCAGGTAACATTCAGTACTTC. Translating it yields CASSLGGGLAGNIQYF.

The chain couples TRBV5-6 to TRBJ1-2, with 8 bases fitting TRBD1. After removal of 0 bases from V and 4 bases from J, the junction contained 5 bases not matched to a gene. CDR1 and CDR2 (germline): SGHDT, YYEEEE. This CDR3 has 15 amino acids. CDR3 amino acids: CASSLADRGGYGYTF. CDR3 DNA sequence: TGTGCCAGCAGCTTGGCCGACAGGGGTGGCTATGGCTACACCTTC.

The V and J genes are TRBV5-1 and TRBJ2-1; 8 positions agree with TRBD2. The CDR3 is made up of 15 amino acids. Germline V gene sequence: CDR1 SGHRS, CDR2 YFSETQ. With V trimmed by 0 bases and J by 8 bases, 7 bases remained unmatched. The CDR3 DNA follows: TGCGCCAGCAGCTTGGCCTTGAGCGGGAGCGATGAGCAGTTCTTC. Translation: CASSLALSGSDEQFF.

This rearrangement joins TRBV10-3 to TRBJ2-7, with D perhaps matching TRBD1 (8 bases). Germline lookup yields CDR1 ENHRY and CDR2 SYGVKD. There are 20 residues in the CDR3. The V gene lost 0 bases and the J gene lost 0 bases, with 24 bases spanning the gap. This CDR3 is CAISESLRGRMSGNSYEQYF. DNA of the CDR3: TGTGCCATCAGTGAGTCTCTCAGGGGGCGCATGAGCGGGAACTCCTACGAGCAGTACTTC.

V gene TRBV4-2 combines with J gene TRBJ2-7; no clear D gene. V was cut by 1 base and J by 3 bases, with 7 bases left in between. CDR3 length equals 13 residues. In germline, CDR1 is LGHNA, CDR2 YNFKEQ. In DNA form, the CDR3 reads TGTGCCAGCAGCCAAGTCCAGCGCTACGAGCAGTACTTC. Translation: CASSQVQRYEQYF.

V and J are TRBV19 and TRBJ1-1; 7 bases align to TRBD1. The CDR3 contains 15 residues. Germline V gene sequence: CDR1 LNHDA, CDR2 SQIVND (reference sequence). V trimming: 8 bases; J trimming: 0 bases; junction bases outside the gene matches: 9. CDR3 residues: CASRGTATMNTEAFF. Written as DNA, the CDR3 is TGTGCCAGTCGGGGGACAGCGACAATGAACACTGAAGCTTTCTTT.

The J gene is TRBJ2-5, the V gene TRBV2; 8 bases map to TRBD1. Judging by the DNA end, TRBJ2-7 fits better; the J call may be wrong. The CDR3 consists of 13 residues. Germline-derived CDR1 and CDR2 are SNHLY and FYNNEI. The CDR3 coding sequence is TGTGCCAGCAGGGACAGGGTTTTGTACGAGCAGTACTTC. Protein: CASRDRVLYEQYF.

This clone came up once. The V call is TRBV29-1, the J call TRBJ2-7; 8 nucleotides align to TRBD2. Germline-derived CDR1 and CDR2 are SQVTM and ANQGSEA. The CDR3 totals 15 residues. V was clipped by 5 bases and J by 2 bases; unmatched bases: 11. The CDR3 loop is CSVRGEAGGTYEQYF. CDR3 in DNA: TGCAGCGTTCGAGGGGAGGCGGGAGGAACCTACGAGCAGTACTTC.

This CDR3 is CASSSPGTAEEPKNIQYF. CDR3 nucleotide sequence: TGTGCCAGCAGCTCCCCCGGGACAGCAGAGGAGCCCAAAAACATTCAGTACTTC. The rearrangement joins TRBV21-1 to TRBJ2-4; the D call of TRBD1 is as the table states it, not checked on the DNA. TRBV21-1 is flagged as a pseudogene. The CDR3 has 18 residues.

V and J are TRBV18 and TRBJ1-1; no clear D. The CDR3 covers 12 residues. Between the trimmed V and J ends, which lost 4 bases and 5 bases, there was a span of 8 bases. Per germline, CDR1 KGHSH and CDR2 LQKENI. CDR3 residues: CASSQRETEAFF. CDR3 nucleotides: TGTGCCAGCTCACAGCGGGAGACTGAAGCTTTCTTT.

The count of this clone is one. This rearrangement joins TRBV6-6 to TRBJ2-5; TRBD2 agrees at 9 bases. The CDR3 is made up of 16 amino acids. After removal of 6 bases from V and 2 bases from J, the junction contained 10 bases not matched to a gene. Germline values: CDR1 MNHNY, CDR2 SVGAGI (reference sequence). The CDR3 DNA reads TGTGCCAGCAGCGGTAGCGGGAGTGGGGCTCAAGAGACCCAGTACTTC. Translated, it gives CASSGSGSGAQETQYF.

The CDR3 protein is CASSVEGAPFF. The CDR3 DNA sequence: TGTGCCAGCAGCGTAGAGGGAGCCCCGTTCTTC. The chain has TRBV9 and TRBJ2-1; D is perhaps TRBD2 (5 bases). The CDR3 has 11 amino acids. Germline V lookup: CDR1 SGDLS, CDR2 YYNGEE. V lost 0 bases and J lost 15, with 10 bases in between.